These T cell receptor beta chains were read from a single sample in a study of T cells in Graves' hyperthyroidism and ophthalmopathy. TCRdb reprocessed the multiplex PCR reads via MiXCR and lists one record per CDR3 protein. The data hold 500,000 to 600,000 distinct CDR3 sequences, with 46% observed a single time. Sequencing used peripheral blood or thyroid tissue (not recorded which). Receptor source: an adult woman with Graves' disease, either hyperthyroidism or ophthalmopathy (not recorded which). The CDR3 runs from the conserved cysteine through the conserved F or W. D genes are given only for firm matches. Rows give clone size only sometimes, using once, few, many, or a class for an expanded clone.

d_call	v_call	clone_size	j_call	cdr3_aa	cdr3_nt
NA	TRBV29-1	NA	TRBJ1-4	CSVGQGFGEKLFF	TGCAGCGTGGGTCAGGGGTTTGGTGAAAAACTGTTTTTT
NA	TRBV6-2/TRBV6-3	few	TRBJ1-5	CASRVYSNQPQHF	TGTGCCAGCAGGGTGTATAGCAATCAGCCCCAGCATTTT
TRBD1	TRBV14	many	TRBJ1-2	CASSQDWTGLSGGYTF	TGTGCCAGCAGCCAAGACTGGACAGGGCTTTCGGGTGGCTACACCTTC
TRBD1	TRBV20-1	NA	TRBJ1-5	CSALWDRENQPQHF	TGCAGTGCCCTTTGGGACAGGGAGAATCAGCCCCAGCATTTT
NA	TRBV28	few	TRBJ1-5	CASGSSGGRAQPQHF	TGTGCCAGTGGAAGTAGTGGAGGGCGGGCTCAGCCCCAGCATTTT
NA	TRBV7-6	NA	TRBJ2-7	CASSALMQGGEQYF	TGTGCCAGCAGCGCACTTATGCAGGGGGGCGAGCAGTACTTC
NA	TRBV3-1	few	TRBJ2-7	CASSQELGLLPSYEQYF	TGTGCCAGCAGCCAAGAGTTGGGACTGCTACCGTCCTACGAGCAGTACTTC
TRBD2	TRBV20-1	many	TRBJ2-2	CSARRRLARTTGELFF	TGCAGTGCTAGACGTAGACTAGCGCGGACGACCGGGGAGCTGTTTTTT
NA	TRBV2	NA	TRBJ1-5	CASRVGVNQPQHF	TGTGCCAGCAGGGTTGGGGTAAATCAGCCCCAGCATTTT
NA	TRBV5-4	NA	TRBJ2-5	CASSFGSKETQYF	TGTGCCAGCAGCTTCGGTAGCAAAGAGACCCAGTACTTC
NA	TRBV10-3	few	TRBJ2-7	CAISNYGGIANEQYF	TGTGCCATCAGCAATTACGGAGGAATCGCGAACGAGCAGTACTTC
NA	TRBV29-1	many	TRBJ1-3	CSVSHGGAGNTIYF	TGCAGCGTTAGCCATGGGGGAGCTGGAAACACCATATATTTT
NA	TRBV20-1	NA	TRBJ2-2	CSATEQGGVAGELFF	TGCAGTGCCACGGAACAGGGTGGTGTCGCCGGGGAGCTGTTTTTT
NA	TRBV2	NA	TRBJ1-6	CASTTTGRVGSPLHF	TGTGCCAGCACCACTACAGGGCGCGTAGGATCACCCCTCCACTTT
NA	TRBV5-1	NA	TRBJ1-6	CASHDGEALHF	TGCGCCAGCCATGATGGAGAGGCCCTCCACTTT
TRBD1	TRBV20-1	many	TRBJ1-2	CSARDSRTGYGYTF	TGCAGTGCTAGAGACTCAAGGACAGGCTATGGCTACACCTTC
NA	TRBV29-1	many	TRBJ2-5	CSVEQGHPGETQYF	TGCAGCGTTGAGCAGGGGCACCCGGGGGAGACCCAGTACTTC
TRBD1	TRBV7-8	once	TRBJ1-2	CASSSGQEIYGYTF	TGTGCCAGCAGCTCGGGACAGGAAATCTATGGCTACACCTTC
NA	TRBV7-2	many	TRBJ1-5	CASSRGGPPQHF	TGTGCCAGCAGCCGTGGGGGGCCGCCCCAGCATTTT
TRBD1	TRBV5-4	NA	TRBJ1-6	CASSLTQGESSPLHF	TGTGCCAGCAGCTTGACTCAGGGGGAGAGTTCACCCCTCCACTTT